Listed here are 2 T cell receptor beta chains from one sample, sequenced in a study of blood T cell repertoires in COVID-19. The protocol was immunoSEQ multiplex PCR, while the TCRdb copy is restricted to in-frame clones and leaves out a portion. The data contain 200,000 to 250,000 clones, around 83% of them singletons. Sequencing was carried out using PBMCs or T cells enriched from blood (not recorded which). The receptors originated from a woman aged 40 to 55 who had recovered from COVID-19.

The chain uses TRBV2 and TRBJ2-1, with no clear D. This CDR3 has 13 residues. Germline V gives CDR1 SNHLY, CDR2 FYNNEI. The V end was cut by 8 bases, the J end by 5 bases, with 13 bases between. CDR3 nucleotides: TGTGCCAGCGGGCACCCATCAAACAATGAGCAGTTCTTC. Its protein is CASGHPSNNEQFF.

This chain links TRBV7-6 with TRBJ2-3; TRBD2 matches at 8 bases. Germline V gene data show CDR1 as SGHVS and CDR2 as FNYEAQ. V gave up 5 bases and J gave up 2 bases; unmatched junction bases: 6. The length of the CDR3 is 15 residues. CDR3 sequence: CASSKLADLTDTQYF. The CDR3 nucleotides read TGTGCCAGCAGCAAACTAGCGGACCTCACAGATACGCAGTATTTT.